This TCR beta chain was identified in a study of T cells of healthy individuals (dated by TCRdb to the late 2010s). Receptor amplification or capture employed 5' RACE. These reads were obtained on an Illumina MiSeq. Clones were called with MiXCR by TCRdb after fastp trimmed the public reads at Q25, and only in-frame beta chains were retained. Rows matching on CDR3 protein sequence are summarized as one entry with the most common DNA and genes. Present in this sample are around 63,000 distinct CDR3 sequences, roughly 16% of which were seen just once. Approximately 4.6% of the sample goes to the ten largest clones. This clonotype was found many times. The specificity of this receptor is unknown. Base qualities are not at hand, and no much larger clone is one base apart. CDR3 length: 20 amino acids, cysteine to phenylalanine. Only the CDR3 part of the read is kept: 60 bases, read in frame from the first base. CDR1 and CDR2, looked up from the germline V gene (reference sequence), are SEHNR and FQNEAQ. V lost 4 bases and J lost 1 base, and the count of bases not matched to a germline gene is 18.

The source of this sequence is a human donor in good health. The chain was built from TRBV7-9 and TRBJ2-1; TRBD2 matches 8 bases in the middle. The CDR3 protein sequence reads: CASSSKGGLVPLRSYNEQFF. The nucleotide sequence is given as TGTGCCAGCAGCTCCAAGGGGGGACTAGTGCCGTTGAGGTCCTACAATGAGCAGTTCTTC.